This T cell receptor beta chain was sequenced for a study of shared clonotypes between healthy human individuals. Generated by immunoSEQ multiplex PCR, the TCRdb table keeps only in-frame clones and is missing some. Of 2 million to 2.5 million clones detected, more than 85% appear once; the ten largest clones hold about 0.39%. CDR1 SGHRS and CDR2 YFSETQ come from the germline V gene. The CDR3 is 14 amino acids. With 4 bases clipped from V and 7 bases from J, the junction kept 8 bases outside the gene matches. The J gene is TRBJ2-7, the V gene TRBV5-1, with 10 bases that match TRBD1. The sequenced material came from naive CD4+ T cells from PBMCs. The subset is: CD45RA+ positively selected. This receptor was identified in a man aged 18-30 years in good health. Some clones in this sample may be carry-over from other donors' samples. The CDR3 here is CASSPTGGAWEQYF. The CDR3 nucleotides are TGCGCCAGCAGCCCGACAGGGGGCGCGTGGGAGCAGTACTTC.